Included here is one T cell receptor (beta chain) sequence, with context. The antigen is undetermined. This specimen comes from a study of shared clonotypes between healthy human individuals. Study-level points and caveats: Blood was the sole source, and tissue repertoires probably differ. The generation probabilities recorded for non-shared clonotypes fell below those of clonotypes shared by all four donors. Richness estimates generally favored naive over memory subsets.

Trimming removed 6 bases at V and 8 bases at J, with 13 bases between. CDR1 MNHEY and CDR2 SVGAGI come from the germline V gene. The CDR3 covers 12 residues. Sorted-subset replicate PCRs used about 200 ng of genomic DNA. This amount corresponded to 30,000 to 35,000 T cell genomes. Clones were sequenced by immunoSEQ multiplex PCR, and TCRdb holds only the in-frame ones, with some missing. The data contain about 2 million clones, roughly 96% of them singletons. The specimen sequenced was naive CD4+ T cells sorted from blood. Subset given: CD45RA+ positively selected. The sequence came from a man between 18 and 29 years old in good health. The J gene is TRBJ1-2, the V gene TRBV6-5; TRBD1 might be the D (5 bases). CDR3 in amino acids: CASRSPGSGYTF. The CDR3 DNA reads TGTGCCAGCAGGTCGCCAGGGTCGGGCTACACCTTC.